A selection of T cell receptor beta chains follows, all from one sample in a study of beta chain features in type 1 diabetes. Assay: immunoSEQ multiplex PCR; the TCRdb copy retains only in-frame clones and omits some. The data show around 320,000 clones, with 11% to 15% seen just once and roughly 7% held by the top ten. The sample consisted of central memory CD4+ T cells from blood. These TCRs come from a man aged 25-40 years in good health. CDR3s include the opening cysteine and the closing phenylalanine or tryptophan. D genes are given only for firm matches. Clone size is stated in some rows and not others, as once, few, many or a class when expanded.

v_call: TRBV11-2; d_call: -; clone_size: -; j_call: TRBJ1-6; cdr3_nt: TGTGCCACCTCCCCCGGATCGGCCTCACCCCTCCACTTT; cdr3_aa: CATSPGSASPLHF
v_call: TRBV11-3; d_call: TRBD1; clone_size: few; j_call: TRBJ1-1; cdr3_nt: TGTGCCAGCAGCCCTGGGACAGGGGGCGAAGCTTTCTTT; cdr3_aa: CASSPGTGGEAFF
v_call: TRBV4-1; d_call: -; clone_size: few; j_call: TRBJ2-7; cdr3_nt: TGCGCCAGCAGCCAAGACCCGAGACAGCTTGCCGAGCAGTACTTC; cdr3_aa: CASSQDPRQLAEQYF
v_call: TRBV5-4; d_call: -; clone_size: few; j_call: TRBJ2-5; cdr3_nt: TGTGCCAGCAGCGCCCGCGAGACCCAGTACTTC; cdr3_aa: CASSARETQYF
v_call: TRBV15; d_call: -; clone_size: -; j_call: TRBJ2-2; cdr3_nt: TGTGCCACCAGCATCCGAGGGGCAACAGGAACCGGGGAGCTGTTTTTT; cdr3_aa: CATSIRGATGTGELFF
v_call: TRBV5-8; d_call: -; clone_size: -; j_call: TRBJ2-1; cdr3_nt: TGTGCCAGCAGCTTTAGGTATGAGCAGTTCTTC; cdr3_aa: CASSFRYEQFF
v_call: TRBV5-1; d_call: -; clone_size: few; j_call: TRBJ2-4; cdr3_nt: TGCGCCAGCAGCTTGACCACAGGGGAGGTCAAAAACATTCAGTACTTC; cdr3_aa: CASSLTTGEVKNIQYF
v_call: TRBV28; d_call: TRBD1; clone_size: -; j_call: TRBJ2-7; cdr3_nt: TGTGCCAGCAGTTGGGGGACAGGGTTGGCCTACGAGCAGTACTTC; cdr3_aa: CASSWGTGLAYEQYF
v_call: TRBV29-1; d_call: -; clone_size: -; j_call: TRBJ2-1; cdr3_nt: TGCAGCGTTGATGGTAGTAGCGGCTCCTACAATGAGCAGTTCTTC; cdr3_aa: CSVDGSSGSYNEQFF
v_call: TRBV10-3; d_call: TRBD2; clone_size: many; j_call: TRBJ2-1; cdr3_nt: TGTGCCATCAGTGGGACTAGCGGCGAGCAGTTCTTC; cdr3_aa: CAISGTSGEQFF
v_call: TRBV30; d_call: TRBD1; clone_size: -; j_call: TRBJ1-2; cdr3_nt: TGTGCCTGGAGTGGCGGGGACAGGGGGTTGAACTATGGCTACACCTTC; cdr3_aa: CAWSGGDRGLNYGYTF
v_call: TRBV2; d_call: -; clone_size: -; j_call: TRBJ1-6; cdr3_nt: TGTGCCAGCAGCGAAGAGGTTCCCCTCCACTTT; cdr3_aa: CASSEEVPLHF
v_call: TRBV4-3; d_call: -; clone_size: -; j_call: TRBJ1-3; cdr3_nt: TGCGCCAGCAGCCAAGAACTATTACAGGGTGGAAACACCATATATTTT; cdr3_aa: CASSQELLQGGNTIYF
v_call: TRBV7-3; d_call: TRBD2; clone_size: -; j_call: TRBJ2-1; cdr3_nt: TGTGCCAGCAGCCCCTCGGGACTAGCGGGAGGGAATGAGCAGTTCTTC; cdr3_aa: CASSPSGLAGGNEQFF
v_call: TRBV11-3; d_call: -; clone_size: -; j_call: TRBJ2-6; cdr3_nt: TGTGCCAGCAGCTTAGGGGACTCTGGGGCCAACGTCCTGACTTTC; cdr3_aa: CASSLGDSGANVLTF
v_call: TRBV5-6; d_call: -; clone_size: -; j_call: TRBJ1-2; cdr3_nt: TGTGCCAGCAGCTTGGCGGGGAGGGCAGATCATGGCTACACCTTC; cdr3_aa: CASSLAGRADHGYTF
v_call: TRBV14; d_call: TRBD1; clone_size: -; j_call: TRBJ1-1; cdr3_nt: TGTGCCAGCAGCCCTCTCCGGACAGGGGCCGAAACTGAAGCTTTCTTT; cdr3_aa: CASSPLRTGAETEAFF
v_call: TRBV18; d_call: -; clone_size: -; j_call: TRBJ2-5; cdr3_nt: TGTGCCAGCTCACCACCGCTAGTACAAGAGACCCAGTACTTC; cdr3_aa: CASSPPLVQETQYF
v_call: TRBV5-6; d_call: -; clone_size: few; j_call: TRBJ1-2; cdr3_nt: TGTGCCAGCAGCGCCGGGAGAGCCTATGGCTACACCTTC; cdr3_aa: CASSAGRAYGYTF
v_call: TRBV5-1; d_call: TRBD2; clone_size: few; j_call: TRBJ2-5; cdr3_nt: TGCGCCAGCAGCTTTAGCGGGGGGCCGAGAGAGACCCAGTACTTC; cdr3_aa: CASSFSGGPRETQYF
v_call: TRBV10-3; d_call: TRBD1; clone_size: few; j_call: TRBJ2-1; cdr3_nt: TGTGCCATCAGACAGGGGGGAAATGAGCAGTTCTTC; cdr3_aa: CAIRQGGNEQFF
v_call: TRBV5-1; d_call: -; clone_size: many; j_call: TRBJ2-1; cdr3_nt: TGCGCCAGCAGCTTGTACCAGCACAACGCCTACAATGAGCAGTTCTTC; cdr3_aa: CASSLYQHNAYNEQFF
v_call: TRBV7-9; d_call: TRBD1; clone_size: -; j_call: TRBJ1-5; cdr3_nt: TGTGCCAGCAGCTTCGTAACCGGGACAGCCTTCAATCAGCCCCAGCATTTT; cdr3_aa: CASSFVTGTAFNQPQHF
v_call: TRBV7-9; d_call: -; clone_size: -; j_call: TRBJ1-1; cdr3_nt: TGTGCCAGCAGCTTAGTAAGGGGAGGCGGCACTGAAGCTTTCTTT; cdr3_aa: CASSLVRGGGTEAFF
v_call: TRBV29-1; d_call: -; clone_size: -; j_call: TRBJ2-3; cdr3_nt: TGCAGCGTTGGTGACGGGAAGAGCACAGATACGCAGTATTTT; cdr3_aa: CSVGDGKSTDTQYF